This TCR beta chain stems from a study of T cells in Graves' hyperthyroidism and ophthalmopathy. The V end was cut by 11 bases, the J end by 2 bases, with 19 bases between. The CDR3 is 14 residues long. CDR1 is MNHNS and CDR2 is SASEGT in the germline V gene. Whole-study results and caveats: Ophthalmopathy got predicted by the model a median about six months before its onset. Ophthalmopathy and stable hyperthyroidism were told apart by a 13 V-J model.

This clonotype showed up just a few times. Its antigen is still unknown. From RNA transcripts, TCR beta CDR3 regions were amplified. HTBI primers were used for first-round RT-PCR of the TCR CDR3. TCRdb itself ran the multiplex PCR reads through MiXCR, one entry per CDR3 protein. The sample lists about 570,000 distinct CDR3 sequences, approximately 44% occurring once. Thyroid ultrasound, orbital computed tomography, clinical symptoms, and serum thyroxine and TRAb underpinned diagnoses. The gene calls are TRBV6-1 and TRBJ2-7, with D maybe TRBD2 (6 bases). The sequence was obtained from an adult woman with Graves' disease, either hyperthyroidism or ophthalmopathy (not recorded which). Sequencing input: peripheral blood or thyroid tissue (not recorded which). CDR3 loop: CASGRSSATYEQYF. CDR3 coding DNA: TGTGCCTCCGGGCGATCTAGCGCAACCTACGAGCAGTACTTC.